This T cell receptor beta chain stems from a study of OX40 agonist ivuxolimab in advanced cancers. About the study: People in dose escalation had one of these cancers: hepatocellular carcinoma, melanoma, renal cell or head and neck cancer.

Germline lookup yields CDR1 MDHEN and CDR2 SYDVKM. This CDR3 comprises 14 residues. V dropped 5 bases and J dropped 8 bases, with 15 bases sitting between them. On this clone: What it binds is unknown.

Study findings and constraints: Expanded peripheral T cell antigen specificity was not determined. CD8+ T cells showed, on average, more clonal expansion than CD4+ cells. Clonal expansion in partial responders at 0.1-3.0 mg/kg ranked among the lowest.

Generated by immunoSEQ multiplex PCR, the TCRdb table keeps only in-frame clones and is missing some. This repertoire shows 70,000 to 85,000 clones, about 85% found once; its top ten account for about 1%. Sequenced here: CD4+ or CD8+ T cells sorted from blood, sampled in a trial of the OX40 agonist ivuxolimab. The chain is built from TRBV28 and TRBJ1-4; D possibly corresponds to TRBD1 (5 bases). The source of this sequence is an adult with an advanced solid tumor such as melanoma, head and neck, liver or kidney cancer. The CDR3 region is CASSIPGTKEKLFF. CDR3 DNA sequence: TGTGCCAGCAGTATTCCCGGGACCAAAGAAAAACTGTTTTTT.